This T cell receptor beta chain is drawn from a study of shared clonotypes between healthy human individuals. Findings and caveats of the study: An effect of sequencing depth on clonotype sharing among donors was expected. Approximately 4.5% was the fraction of naive CD4 clonotypes found shared across a few donors.

Data came from immunoSEQ multiplex PCR; TCRdb stores just in-frame clones and leaves some out. Of 2 million to 2.5 million clones in the sample, less than 95% were seen once. With respect to this clone: The antigen is not known.

The sequence was collected from a man between 18 and 35 years old in good health. Some clones in this sample may be carry-over from other donors' samples. The source material was naive CD4+ T cells from PBMCs. As to subset: CD45RA+ positively selected.

The CDR3 coding sequence is TGTGCCAGCAGTTTCGGGTCTTACACCGGGGAGCTGTTTTTT. Residues: CASSFGSYTGELFF. V usage is TRBV27 and J usage is TRBJ2-2, with no clear D. In germline, CDR1 is MNHEY, CDR2 SMNVEV (reference sequence). V lost 3 bases, J lost 3 bases, and 8 bases lay in between. This CDR3 region has 14 residues.